Presented here are 27 T cell receptor beta chains from one specimen sequenced in a study of identical twins. TCRdb itself ran the 5' RACE reads through MiXCR, one entry per CDR3 protein. The table records 450,000 to 650,000 distinct CDR3 sequences, around 15% of them present only once. The sample was also reused in another study, on yellow fever vaccine responses in identical twins.

Sequenced sample: CD4+ T cells sorted from blood. Receptor source: a woman between 18 and 30 years old in good health.

This clonotype was detected ten times or more. The chain couples TRBV6-1 to TRBJ1-6; 8 nucleotides align to TRBD1. The germline V gene encodes CDR1 MNHNS and CDR2 SASEGT. The CDR3 has 15 residues. V trimming: 7 bases; J trimming: 8 bases; junction bases outside the gene matches: 10. The CDR3 is CASNQDRAVDSPLHF. CDR3 DNA: TGTGCCAGCAACCAGGACAGGGCGGTAGATTCACCCCTCCACTTT.

This clonotype occurred a few times. The chain carries TRBV29-1 and TRBJ2-5; 7 positions match TRBD2. V shed 3 bases, J shed 5 bases, and the junction held 9 bases outside the gene matches. Germline V CDR1 and CDR2: SQVTM, ANQGSEA. CDR3 length: 14 amino acids. The chain's CDR3 is CSVEKGQGGETQYF. CDR3 in DNA: TGCAGCGTTGAGAAGGGGCAGGGAGGGGAGACCCAGTACTTC.

In this sample, this clonotype turned up a few times. The rearrangement uses TRBV5-1 and TRBJ2-2; 11 bases map to TRBD2. The CDR3 is made up of 16 amino acids. Trimming cost V 4 bases and J 6 bases; bases outside gene matches: 8. Germline CDR1 reads SGHRS; CDR2 reads YFSETQ. CDR3 sequence (DNA): TGCGCCAGCAGCCACCTAACTAGCGGGAGCGCCGGGGAGCTGTTTTTT. The encoded protein is CASSHLTSGSAGELFF. Combining the CDR3 with reference TRBV5-1 and TRBJ2-2 gives the whole variable domain KAGVTQTPRYLIKTRGQQVTLSCSPISGHRSVSWYQQTPGQGLQFLFEYFSETQRNKGNFPGRFSGRQFSNSRSEMNVSTLELGDSALYLCASSHLTSGSAGELFFGEGSRLTVL.

This rearrangement joins TRBV5-6 to TRBJ2-7; D is possibly TRBD2 (5 bases). This CDR3 region has 14 residues. Trimming cost V 1 base and J 11 bases, with 19 bases left between them. CDR1 and CDR2 (germline): SGHDT, YYEEEE. For the CDR3, the DNA is TGTGCCAGCAGCTTGAGGGCAGGCCAGGTGAGGGAGTACGTC. The encoded protein is CASSLRAGQVREYV.

This clonotype was seen ten or more times. V usage is TRBV12-3 or TRBV12-4 and J usage is TRBJ2-6, with D unresolved. CDR3 size: 11 residues. With 6 bases removed from V and 11 bases from J, the gap between germline ends came to 8 bases. In nucleotides, the CDR3 is TGTGCCAGCAGCCTCTTCGACGTCCTGACTTTC. Its translation is CASSLFDVLTF.

This clonotype was seen more than once but under ten times. V gene TRBV12-3 or TRBV12-4 combines with J gene TRBJ2-3; TRBD1 matches at 9 bases. This CDR3 has 14 amino acids. The V segment lost 5 bases and the J segment 4 bases; nucleotides outside the gene matches: 4. CDR3 region: CASSTGGYSDTQYF. The DNA of the CDR3 is TGTGCCAGCAGTACAGGGGGCTATTCAGATACGCAGTATTTT.

This clonotype was detected a few times. The V call is TRBV6-5, the J call TRBJ2-1, with D possibly matching TRBD2 (6 bases). Germline CDR1 is MNHEY and CDR2 is SVGAGI. The CDR3 is 15 residues long. V was cut by 0 bases and J by 10 bases, with 16 bases left in between. The CDR3 protein is CASSYSGGVKGEQFF. In DNA, the CDR3 is TGTGCCAGCAGTTACTCCGGGGGAGTGAAGGGCGAGCAGTTCTTC.

This clonotype was found a few times. The rearrangement uses TRBV10-3 and TRBJ1-2; no definite D call. Germline CDR1 ENHRY, CDR2 SYGVKD. Trimming removed 10 bases from V and 0 bases from J, with 15 bases in between. The CDR3 runs 14 residues. This CDR3 reads CATQSSDSNYGYTF. The CDR3 DNA reads as TGTGCCACTCAAAGCAGCGATTCTAACTATGGCTACACCTTC.

This clonotype turned up a few times. The chain links TRBV20-1 to TRBJ2-2, with D possibly being TRBD1 (5 bases). Germline V gives CDR1 DFQATT, CDR2 SNEGSKA (reference sequence). V was clipped by 6 bases and J by 2 bases, with 13 bases between them. There are 14 residues in the CDR3. CDR3 sequence reads: CSASRGTNTGELFF. The CDR3 nucleotides are TGCAGTGCCTCTAGGGGTACCAACACCGGGGAGCTGTTTTTT.

This clonotype was counted ten times or more. J is TRBJ2-1 and V is TRBV5-6; D is unclear. Trimming removed 0 bases at V and 2 bases at J, with 12 bases between. CDR1 SGHDT and CDR2 YYEEEE come from the germline V gene. CDR3 length: 16 amino acids. CDR3 nucleotides: TGTGCCAGCAGCTTGGGGGGTATTGGTGCCTACAATGAGCAGTTCTTC. It yields the protein CASSLGGIGAYNEQFF.

The rearrangement links TRBV5-6 to TRBJ2-7; 8 bases are a match to TRBD1. CDR1 and CDR2 (germline): SGHDT, YYEEEE. The J segment lost 7 bases and the V segment lost 4 bases, leaving 13 bases of the junction unmatched. The CDR3 runs 15 residues. The CDR3 coding sequence is TGTGCCAGCAGCAACACCGCGACAGGGGCGTGGGAGCAGTACGTC. As protein: CASSNTATGAWEQYV.

In this sample, this clonotype turned up a few times. J is TRBJ2-1 and V is TRBV12-5; perhaps TRBD2 as D (6 bases). V shed 3 bases and J shed 7 bases, with 7 bases lying between them. The CDR3 extends over 12 amino acids. Germline CDR1 LGHNT, CDR2 FRNRAP. DNA for the CDR3: TGTGCTAGTGGTTTCGGGAGAAATGAGCAGTTCTTC. This codes for CASGFGRNEQFF.

This clonotype was counted only a few times. This chain links TRBV29-1 with TRBJ2-5, with 9 positions matching TRBD2. This CDR3 is built from 13 residues. Per germline, CDR1 SQVTM and CDR2 ANQGSEA. V lost 4 bases to trimming and J lost 5 bases; unmatched junction nucleotides: 5. The CDR3 here is CSVGRGGRETQYF. Written as DNA, the CDR3 is TGCAGCGTTGGGCGGGGGGGCAGGGAGACCCAGTACTTC.

This rearrangement joins TRBV12-3 or TRBV12-4 to TRBJ2-1; 7 positions agree with TRBD2. Trimming removed 5 bases from V and 0 bases from J; junction bases left unmatched: 4. The CDR3 sequence is 15 residues long. CDR3 nucleotides: TGTGCCAGCAGTCGACGGGACTACTCCTACAATGAGCAGTTCTTC. It codes for CASSRRDYSYNEQFF.

This clonotype has a single count. The chain's CDR3 is CASRRTGTKFIGGYTF. The CDR3 DNA sequence: TGTGCCAGTAGGAGGACAGGGACGAAATTCATTGGTGGCTACACCTTC. The chain has TRBV19 and TRBJ1-2; 8 bases fit TRBD1. Germline V CDR1 and CDR2: LNHDA, SQIVND (reference sequence). Germline trimming cut 6 bases from V and 7 bases from J; bases unmatched to any gene: 16. This CDR3 has 16 amino acids.

There are many counts of this clonotype. The rearrangement links TRBV25-1 to TRBJ1-1; 7 nucleotides line up with TRBD1. The V gene end was trimmed by 10 bases and the J gene end by 5 bases; junction bases not matched to a gene: 10. CDR1 and CDR2 from the germline V gene are MGHDK and SYGVNS. This CDR3 has 13 residues. CDR3 sequence reads: CATRQGARTEAFF. As DNA, the CDR3 is TGTGCCACCCGACAGGGCGCACGTACTGAAGCTTTCTTT. Full variable domain (outside the CDR3, taken from reference TRBV25-1 and TRBJ1-1): EADIYQTPRYLVIGTGKKITLECSQTMGHDKMYWYQQDPGMELHLIHYSYGVNSTEKGDLSSESTVSRIRTEHFPLTLESARPSHTSQYLCATRQGARTEAFFGQGTRLTVV.

This clonotype was observed a few times. This rearrangement joins TRBV3-1 to TRBJ2-1; 14 positions match TRBD2. The CDR3 length is 15 residues. Unmatched junction bases numbered 5, after V lost 4 bases and J lost 9 bases. Germline V CDR1 and CDR2: LGHDT, YNNKEL (reference sequence). The DNA for the CDR3 is TGTGCCAGCAGCCCCCGACTAGCGGGGGGGGCTGAGCAGTTCTTC. Translation: CASSPRLAGGAEQFF.

The chain is built from TRBV6-1 and TRBJ2-1; D unresolved. V was clipped by 10 bases and J by 2 bases, with 15 bases between them. The CDR3 totals 14 residues. The germline CDR1 and CDR2 sequences are MNHNS and SASEGT. In DNA form, the CDR3 reads TGTGCCACCGACCGAGGCCCGGCCTACAATGAGCAGTTCTTC. Protein sequence: CATDRGPAYNEQFF.

In this sample, this clonotype turned up a few times. This chain connects TRBV12-3 or TRBV12-4 to TRBJ2-1; TRBD2 matches 13 bases. The trim removed 6 bases at V and 8 bases at J, leaving 7 bases unmatched. CDR3 length equals 15 residues. In DNA form, the CDR3 reads TGTGCCAGCAGACCGGGACTAGCGGGAATATATGAGCAGTTCTTC. Its translation: CASRPGLAGIYEQFF.

The J gene is TRBJ1-1, the V gene TRBV27; D remains ambiguous. Looked up from germline, CDR1 is MNHEY and CDR2 is SMNVEV (reference sequence). The CDR3 is 13 residues long. Trimming stripped 8 bases from V and 7 bases from J, with 17 bases between. In DNA, the CDR3 is TGTGCCAGCTTATCCCGCCAGAGGATTGAAGCTTTCTTT. Its protein product is CASLSRQRIEAFF.

V gene TRBV3-1 combines with J gene TRBJ2-3; D might be TRBD2 (5 bases). Germline V gene sequence: CDR1 LGHDT, CDR2 YNNKEL (reference sequence). Between the trimmed V and J ends, which lost 2 bases and 1 base, there was a span of 13 bases. The CDR3 is 16 residues long. The CDR3 nucleotides read TGTGCCAGCAGCCAATTGGGAGAACCCGGCACAGATACGCAGTATTTT. As protein: CASSQLGEPGTDTQYF.

This clonotype was observed a handful of times. This sequence joins TRBV10-2 and TRBJ1-2; TRBD1 matches at 11 bases. V dropped 7 bases and J dropped 3; count of bases not matched to a gene: 7. Looked up from germline, CDR1 is WSHSY and CDR2 is SAAADI. The CDR3 extends over 15 amino acids. The CDR3 sequence is CASIPGQGVDYGYTF. Written as DNA, the CDR3 is TGCGCCAGCATTCCGGGACAGGGGGTAGACTATGGCTACACCTTC.

DNA for the CDR3: TGCAGTGCTAGTGACAGGTTTGAAAAACTGTTTTTT. Protein sequence: CSASDRFEKLFF. J is TRBJ1-4 and V is TRBV20-1; D possibly corresponds to TRBD1 (6 bases). The CDR3 has 12 residues. V shed 3 bases and J shed 7 bases, with 9 bases lying between them. Germline CDR1 DFQATT, CDR2 SNEGSKA (reference sequence).

This clonotype has only a few counts. The J gene is TRBJ1-5, the V gene TRBV5-1; D possibly corresponds to TRBD1 (5 bases). The ends were cut back, 3 bases at V and 9 bases at J, with 16 bases in the middle. CDR3 length equals 14 residues. Germline CDR1 is SGHRS and CDR2 is YFSETQ. The CDR3 DNA reads TGCGCCAGCAGCTCCGGGGACTGGCTCGGGCCCCAGCATTTT. It encodes CASSSGDWLGPQHF.

This clonotype was found many times. This chain links TRBV5-1 with TRBJ1-6; the match to TRBD1 covers 7 bases. CDR1 and CDR2 (germline): SGHRS, YFSETQ. Germline trimming cut 4 bases from V and 10 bases from J; bases unmatched to any gene: 8. The CDR3 is 14 residues long. The CDR3 DNA is TGCGCCAGCAGCCCCGGACAGGCTCGGTCACCCCTCCACTTT. Protein product: CASSPGQARSPLHF. The entire variable domain, with the rest obtained from reference TRBV5-1 and TRBJ1-6, is as follows: KAGVTQTPRYLIKTRGQQVTLSCSPISGHRSVSWYQQTPGQGLQFLFEYFSETQRNKGNFPGRFSGRQFSNSRSEMNVSTLELGDSALYLCASSPGQARSPLHFGNGTRLTVT.

This clonotype was seen only a few times. The chain has TRBV27 and TRBJ1-4, with TRBD1 matching over 9 bases. With V trimmed by 3 bases and J by 9 bases, 2 bases remained unmatched. The CDR3 runs 13 residues. Germline V gene sequence: CDR1 MNHEY, CDR2 SMNVEV (reference sequence). The CDR3 reads CASSLGQGQKLFF. The CDR3 bases are TGTGCCAGCAGTTTGGGACAGGGCCAAAAACTGTTTTTT.

Worth noting for this clonotype: A much larger clone sits a single nucleotide away, making a read error possible. The rearrangement links TRBV20-1 to TRBJ2-1; D not resolved. This CDR3 contains 11 residues. Trimming removed 3 bases from V and 5 bases from J, with 5 bases in between. Per germline, CDR1 DFQATT and CDR2 SNEGSKA (reference sequence). The CDR3 nucleotides are TGCAGTGCTAGCGGAAACAATGAGCAGTTCTTC. It is translated as CSASGNNEQFF.